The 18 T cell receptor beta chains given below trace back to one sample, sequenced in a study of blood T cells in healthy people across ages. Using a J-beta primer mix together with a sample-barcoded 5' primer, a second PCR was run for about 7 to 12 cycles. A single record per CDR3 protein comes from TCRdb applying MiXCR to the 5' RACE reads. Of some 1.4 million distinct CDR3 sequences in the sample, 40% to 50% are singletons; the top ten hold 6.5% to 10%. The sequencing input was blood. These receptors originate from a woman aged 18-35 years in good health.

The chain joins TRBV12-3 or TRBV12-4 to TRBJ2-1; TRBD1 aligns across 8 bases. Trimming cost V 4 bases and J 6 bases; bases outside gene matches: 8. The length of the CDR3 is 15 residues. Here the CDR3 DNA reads TGTGCCAGCAGTTCCACCCCCGGGACAGGCAATGAGCAGTTCTTC. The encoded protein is CASSSTPGTGNEQFF.

CDR3 nucleotides: TGTGCCGTCCGGACACCTTCAGTGCTTGAAGCTTTCTTT. Protein: CAVRTPSVLEAFF. This chain connects TRBV10-3 to TRBJ1-1, with D perhaps matching TRBD1 (5 bases). The V end was cut by 11 bases, the J end by 7 bases, with 20 bases between. CDR3 length: 13 residues. Germline loops: CDR1 ENHRY, CDR2 SYGVKD.

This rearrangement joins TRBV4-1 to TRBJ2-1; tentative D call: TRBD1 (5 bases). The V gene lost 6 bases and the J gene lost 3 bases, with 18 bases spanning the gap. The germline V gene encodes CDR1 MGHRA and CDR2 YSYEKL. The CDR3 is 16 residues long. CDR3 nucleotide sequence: TGCGCCAGCAGTTCAGAGGCAGGGCTATACTACAATGAGCAGTTCTTC. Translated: CASSSEAGLYYNEQFF.

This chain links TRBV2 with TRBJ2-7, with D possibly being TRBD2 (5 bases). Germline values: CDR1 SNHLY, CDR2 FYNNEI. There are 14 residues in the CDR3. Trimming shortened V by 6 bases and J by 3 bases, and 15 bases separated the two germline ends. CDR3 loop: CASRRETGIYEQYF. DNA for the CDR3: TGTGCCAGCAGGAGGGAGACGGGAATCTACGAGCAGTACTTC.

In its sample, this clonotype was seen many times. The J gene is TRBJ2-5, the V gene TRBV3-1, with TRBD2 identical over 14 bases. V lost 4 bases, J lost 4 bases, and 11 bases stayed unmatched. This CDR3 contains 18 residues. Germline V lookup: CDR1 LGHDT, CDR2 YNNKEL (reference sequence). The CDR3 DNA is TGTGCCAGCAGCCCATTGAAAGGACTAGCGGGAGGTGGAGAGACCCAGTACTTC. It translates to CASSPLKGLAGGGETQYF.

The CDR3 sequence: CASRSRGTETQYF. The CDR3 nucleotides are TGTGCCAGCAGGTCACGGGGTACCGAGACCCAGTACTTC. The chain is built from TRBV6-1 and TRBJ2-5, with D possibly being TRBD2 (5 bases). V lost 6 bases to trimming and J lost 5 bases, with 13 bases between them. The CDR3 length is 13 residues. The germline gives CDR1 MNHNS, CDR2 SASEGT.

CDR3 DNA sequence: TGTGCCAGCAGCCAAGTCGGGGTGTGGAATGAGCAGTTCTTC. Its protein is CASSQVGVWNEQFF. The V gene is TRBV14, the J gene TRBJ2-1, with D possibly TRBD2 on 5 matching bases. The CDR3 consists of 14 residues. The V gene's germline CDR1 is SGHDN and CDR2 FVKESK. V lost 1 base and J lost 7, with 11 bases in between.

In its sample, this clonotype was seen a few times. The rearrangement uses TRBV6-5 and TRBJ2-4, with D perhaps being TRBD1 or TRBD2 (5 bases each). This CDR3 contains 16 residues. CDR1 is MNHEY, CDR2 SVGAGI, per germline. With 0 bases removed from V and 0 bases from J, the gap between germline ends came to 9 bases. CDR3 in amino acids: CASSYSGPLAKNIQYF. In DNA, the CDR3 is TGTGCCAGCAGTTACTCGGGACCGCTAGCCAAAAACATTCAGTACTTC.

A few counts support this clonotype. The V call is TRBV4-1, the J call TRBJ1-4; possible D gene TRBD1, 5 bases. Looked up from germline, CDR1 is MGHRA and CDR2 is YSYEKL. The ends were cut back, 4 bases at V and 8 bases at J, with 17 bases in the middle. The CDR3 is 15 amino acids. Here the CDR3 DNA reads TGCGCCAGCAGCCCCGTTCCCGGGGCCTGGGAAAAACTGTTTTTT. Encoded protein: CASSPVPGAWEKLFF.

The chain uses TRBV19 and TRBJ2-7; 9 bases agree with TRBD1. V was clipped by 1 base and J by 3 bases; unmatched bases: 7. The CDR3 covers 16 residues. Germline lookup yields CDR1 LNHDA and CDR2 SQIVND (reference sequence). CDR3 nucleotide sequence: TGTGCCAGTAGTATAGTTACCGGGACAGGGATCTACGAGCAGTACTTC. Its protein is CASSIVTGTGIYEQYF.

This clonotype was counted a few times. Here the CDR3 DNA reads TGTGCCAGCAGTTATTGGGGGTATGGCTACACCTTC. The encoded protein is CASSYWGYGYTF. The chain joins TRBV6-5 to TRBJ1-2; weak D call: TRBD1 (5 bases). Looked up from germline, CDR1 is MNHEY and CDR2 is SVGAGI. The CDR3 sequence is 12 residues long. The V end was cut by 3 bases, the J end by 5 bases, with 7 bases between.

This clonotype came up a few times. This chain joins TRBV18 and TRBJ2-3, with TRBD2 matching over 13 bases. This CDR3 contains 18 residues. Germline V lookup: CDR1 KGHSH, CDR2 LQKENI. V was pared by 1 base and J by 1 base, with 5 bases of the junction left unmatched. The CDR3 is CASSPQGTSGARTDTQYF. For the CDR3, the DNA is TGTGCCAGCTCACCACAAGGGACTAGCGGGGCCCGCACAGATACGCAGTATTTT.

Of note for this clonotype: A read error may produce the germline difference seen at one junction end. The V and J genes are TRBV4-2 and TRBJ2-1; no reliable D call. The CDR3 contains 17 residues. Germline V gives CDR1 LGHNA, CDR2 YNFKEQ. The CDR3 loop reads CASGQVPGPGSYNEQFF. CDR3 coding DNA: TGTGCCAGCGGCCAAGTACCCGGGCCAGGTTCCTACAATGAGCAGTTCTTC.

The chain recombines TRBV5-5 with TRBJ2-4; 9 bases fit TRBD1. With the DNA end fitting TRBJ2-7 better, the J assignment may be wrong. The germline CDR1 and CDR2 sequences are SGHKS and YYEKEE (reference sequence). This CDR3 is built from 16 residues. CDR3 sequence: CASLLTGTGHFYEQYF. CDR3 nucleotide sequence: TGTGCCAGCTTGTTAACCGGGACAGGGCATTTCTACGAGCAGTACTTC.

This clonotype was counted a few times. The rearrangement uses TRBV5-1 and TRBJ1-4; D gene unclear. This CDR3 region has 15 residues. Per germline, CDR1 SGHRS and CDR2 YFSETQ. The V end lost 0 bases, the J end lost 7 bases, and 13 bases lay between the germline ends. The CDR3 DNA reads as TGCGCCAGCAGCTTGGATGGAAAGCCGAGTGAAAAACTGTTTTTT. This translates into CASSLDGKPSEKLFF.

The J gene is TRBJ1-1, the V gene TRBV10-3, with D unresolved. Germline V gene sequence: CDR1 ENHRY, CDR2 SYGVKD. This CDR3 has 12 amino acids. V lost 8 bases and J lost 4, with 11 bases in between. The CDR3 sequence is CAIGLPATEAFF. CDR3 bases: TGTGCCATCGGGCTACCGGCCACTGAAGCTTTCTTT.

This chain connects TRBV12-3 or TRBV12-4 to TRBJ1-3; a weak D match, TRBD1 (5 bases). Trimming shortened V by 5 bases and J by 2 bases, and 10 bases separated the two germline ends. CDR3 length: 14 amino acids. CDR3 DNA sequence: TGTGCCAGCAGTGCCAGGGACGCTGGAAACACCATATATTTT. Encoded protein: CASSARDAGNTIYF.

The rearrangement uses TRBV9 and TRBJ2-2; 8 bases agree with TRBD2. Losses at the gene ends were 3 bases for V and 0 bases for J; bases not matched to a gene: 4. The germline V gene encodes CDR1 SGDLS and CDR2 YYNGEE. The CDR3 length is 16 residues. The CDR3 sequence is CASSGTSTANTGELFF. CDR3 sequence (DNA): TGTGCCAGCAGCGGGACTAGCACCGCGAACACCGGGGAGCTGTTTTTT.